Sequencing of this TCR beta chain was carried out in a study of blood T cell repertoires in COVID-19. Overall study context: Spain, Italy and the United States supplied samples that represented acute and convalescent COVID-19. T cells, B-cell-depleted T cells, or PBMCs supplied cDNA or gDNA.

Original data processing: Cell counts per sample came from amplifying reference gene primers. Clones were sequenced by immunoSEQ multiplex PCR, and TCRdb holds only the in-frame ones, with some missing. That table supplies the V and J calls and clone size; D and trimming were determined from the DNA. The table lists 200,000 to 250,000 clones, 88% of them singletons, with 2.5% to 3% in the top ten. Deletions cut 1 base from V and 3 bases from J, with 11 bases between. This CDR3 spans 15 amino acids. Germline CDR1 SEHNR, CDR2 FQNEAQ (reference sequence). The sequence was collected from a woman aged 60-70 years with acute or convalescent COVID-19. This chain joins TRBV7-9 and TRBJ2-3; D gene uncertain. The sample comprised peripheral blood. CDR3 protein: CASSLGAGRTDTQYF. CDR3 DNA sequence: TGTGCCAGCAGCTTAGGGGCAGGAAGGACAGATACGCAGTATTTT.